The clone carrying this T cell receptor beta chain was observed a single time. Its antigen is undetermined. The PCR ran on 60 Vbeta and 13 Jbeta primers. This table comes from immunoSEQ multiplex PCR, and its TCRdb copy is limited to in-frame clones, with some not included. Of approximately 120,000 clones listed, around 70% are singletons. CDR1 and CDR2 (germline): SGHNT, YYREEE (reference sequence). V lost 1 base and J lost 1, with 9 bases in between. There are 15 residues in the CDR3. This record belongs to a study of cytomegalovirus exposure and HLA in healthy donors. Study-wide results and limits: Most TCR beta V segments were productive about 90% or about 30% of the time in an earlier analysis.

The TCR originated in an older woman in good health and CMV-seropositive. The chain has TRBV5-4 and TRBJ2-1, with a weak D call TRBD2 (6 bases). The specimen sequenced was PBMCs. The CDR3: CASSLPAGSYNEQFF. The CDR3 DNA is TGTGCCAGCAGCTTGCCCGCGGGGTCCTACAATGAGCAGTTCTTC.